One and the same sample provided the 24 T cell receptor beta chains below, sequenced in a study of sequential checkpoint blockade in melanoma. Treatment given: randomized to nivolumab then ipilimumab (arm A) or the reverse (arm B). TCRdb's table, derived via immunoSEQ multiplex PCR, lists solely in-frame clones and lacks some. The data contain about 12,000 clones, about 79% of them seen just once; the ten biggest clones take up approximately 8%. Sequences were derived from CD8+ T cells sorted from blood (inferred from file names), sampled from a patient given nivolumab and ipilimumab in sequence. The receptors shown here come from a human donor with melanoma.

The chain is built from TRBV19 and TRBJ1-1; D is undetermined. Germline V CDR1 and CDR2: LNHDA, SQIVND (reference sequence). Between the trimmed V and J ends, which lost 8 bases and 5 bases, there was a span of 15 bases. The CDR3 runs to 13 residues. This CDR3 is CASREETGTEAFF. CDR3 nucleotide sequence: TGTGCCAGTCGAGAGGAAACCGGGACTGAAGCTTTCTTT. The whole variable domain, remainder taken from reference TRBV19 and TRBJ1-1, is DGGITQSPKYLFRKEGQNVTLSCEQNLNHDAMYWYRQDPGQGLRLIYYSQIVNDFQKGDIAEGYSVSREKKESFPLTVTSAQKNPTAFYLCASREETGTEAFFGQGTRLTVV.

This clone was seen a handful of times. V usage is TRBV7-9 and J usage is TRBJ2-2; TRBD1 matches 9 bases. Germline assignment: CDR1 SEHNR and CDR2 FQNEAQ (reference sequence). The CDR3 contains 15 residues. Germline trimming cut 3 bases from V and 5 bases from J; bases unmatched to any gene: 4. This CDR3 is CASSFTGGITGELFF. CDR3 nucleotide sequence: TGTGCCAGCAGCTTCACAGGGGGCATAACCGGGGAGCTGTTTTTT.

The chain is built from TRBV29-1 and TRBJ2-5, with D perhaps TRBD2 (6 bases). Trimming took off 4 bases at V and 2 bases at J, with 17 bases between the two ends. This CDR3 comprises 15 residues. Per germline, CDR1 SQVTM and CDR2 ANQGSEA. The CDR3 bases are TGCAGCGTTGGCGGCAACCTAGCGCATCAAGAGACCCAGTACTTC. Its protein product is CSVGGNLAHQETQYF.

This chain uses TRBV15 with TRBJ1-1; D uncertain. This CDR3 has 13 residues. Germline CDR1 and CDR2: LNHNV and YYDKDF (reference sequence). The V end was cut by 6 bases, the J end by 4 bases, with 12 bases between. CDR3 coding DNA: TGTGCCACCAGGTCGGGGATGGGCACTGAAGCTTTCTTT. As protein: CATRSGMGTEAFF.

The chain employs TRBV6-6 and TRBJ2-1; D call uncertain. Trimming removed 4 bases at V and 6 bases at J, with 4 bases between. Germline CDR1 MNHNY, CDR2 SVGAGI (reference sequence). The CDR3 runs to 11 residues. In DNA form, the CDR3 reads TGTGCCAGCAGTTTCAGCAATGAGCAGTTCTTC. It translates to CASSFSNEQFF.

This sequence joins TRBV5-6 and TRBJ2-7, with 7 bases lining up with TRBD1. The CDR3 consists of 14 residues. The germline V gene encodes CDR1 SGHDT and CDR2 YYEEEE. Unmatched junction bases numbered 4, after V lost 4 bases and J lost 0 bases. CDR3 region: CASSPGTASYEQYF. In nucleotides, the CDR3 is TGTGCCAGCAGCCCCGGGACAGCCTCCTACGAGCAGTACTTC.

This chain uses TRBV10-3 with TRBJ2-5; 13 bases match TRBD2. The V segment lost 2 bases and the J segment 7 bases; nucleotides outside the gene matches: 19. Germline V gives CDR1 ENHRY, CDR2 SYGVKD. CDR3 length equals 20 residues. CDR3 sequence (DNA): TGTGCCATCAGTGAGGGTGTGGGACTAGCGGGAAGGGACCACATGGGGACCCAGTACTTC. Its translation is CAISEGVGLAGRDHMGTQYF.

The CDR3 loop is CAISESGQQGLDGYTF. DNA of the CDR3: TGTGCCATCAGCGAGAGCGGTCAACAGGGGCTCGATGGCTACACCTTC. The rearrangement joins TRBV10-3 to TRBJ1-2; 7 bases match TRBD1. The CDR3 is made up of 16 amino acids. V lost 6 bases and J lost 6; bases outside the gene matches: 16. Germline values: CDR1 ENHRY, CDR2 SYGVKD.

This clone has a single count. V is TRBV29-1 and J is TRBJ2-1; D unresolved. The CDR3 contains 12 residues. CDR1 SQVTM and CDR2 ANQGSEA come from the germline V gene. Trimming removed 7 bases from V and 1 base from J, with 8 bases in between. Written as DNA, the CDR3 is TGCAGCGCTATAACTTCCTACAATGAGCAGTTCTTC. Encoded protein: CSAITSYNEQFF.

The chain couples TRBV27 to TRBJ2-1; the match to TRBD1 covers 8 bases. V was pared by 5 bases and J by 6 bases, with 9 bases of the junction left unmatched. This CDR3 is 15 amino acids long. Germline V gene sequence: CDR1 MNHEY, CDR2 SMNVEV (reference sequence). DNA for the CDR3: TGTGCCAGCAGTAATCGGGACAGGTGGTTCAATGAGCAGTTCTTC. Protein: CASSNRDRWFNEQFF.

This clone was observed a few times. The J gene is TRBJ2-1, the V gene TRBV5-6, with 12 bases fitting TRBD2. Germline trimming cut 6 bases from V and 10 bases from J; bases unmatched to any gene: 5. This CDR3 contains 13 residues. The germline V gene encodes CDR1 SGHDT and CDR2 YYEEEE. The CDR3 is CASTPTSGGEQFF. DNA for the CDR3: TGTGCCAGCACCCCGACTAGCGGGGGCGAGCAGTTCTTC.

The genes are TRBV19 and TRBJ1-2, with 8 bases that match TRBD1. This CDR3 contains 12 residues. The V gene end was trimmed by 10 bases and the J gene end by 6 bases; junction bases not matched to a gene: 7. CDR1 and CDR2 from the germline V gene are LNHDA and SQIVND (reference sequence). CDR3 nucleotides: TGTGCCACCAGGGGACAGGCCCATGGCTACACCTTC. This gives the protein CATRGQAHGYTF.

Remarks on this clone: Different DNA sequences within this sample yield the same CDR3. The gene calls are TRBV27 and TRBJ1-1; D is unresolved. Per the germline V gene, CDR1 is MNHEY and CDR2 is SMNVEV (reference sequence). Deletions cut 2 bases from V and 2 bases from J, with 6 bases between. The CDR3 is 13 amino acids. The CDR3 loop reads CASSLRGNTEAFF. The CDR3 DNA reads as TGTGCCAGCAGTTTACGAGGAAACACTGAAGCTTTCTTT.

The chain combines TRBV9 with TRBJ2-3; D gene ambiguous. Germline-derived CDR1 and CDR2 are SGDLS and YYNGEE. V was pared by 0 bases and J by 5 bases, with 4 bases between. This CDR3 spans 12 amino acids. The CDR3 region is CASSVAGDTQYF. As DNA, the CDR3 is TGTGCCAGCAGCGTAGCGGGAGATACGCAGTATTTT.

V gene TRBV27 combines with J gene TRBJ1-2; D is perhaps TRBD1 (6 bases). CDR1 and CDR2 from the germline V gene are MNHEY and SMNVEV (reference sequence). CDR3 length: 14 amino acids. Between the trimmed V and J ends, which lost 6 bases and 4 bases, there was a span of 15 bases. CDR3 amino acids: CASSPGEWGYGYTF. CDR3 sequence (DNA): TGTGCCAGCAGCCCAGGGGAGTGGGGCTATGGCTACACCTTC.

The chain carries TRBV27 and TRBJ2-7, with TRBD2 identical over 13 bases. With V trimmed by 4 bases and J by 2 bases, 2 bases remained unmatched. Germline CDR1 MNHEY, CDR2 SMNVEV (reference sequence). The length of the CDR3 is 15 residues. The CDR3 region has the DNA TGTGCCAGCAGTTCCGGGACTAGCGGGACCTACGAGCAGTACTTC. Protein: CASSSGTSGTYEQYF.

The chain couples TRBV6-4 to TRBJ2-3; D is undetermined. The CDR3 runs 12 residues. Germline lookup yields CDR1 MRHNA and CDR2 SNTAGT. The V end lost 9 bases, the J end lost 2 bases, and 9 bases lay between the germline ends. The CDR3 protein is CARAPNTDTQYF. In DNA form, the CDR3 reads TGTGCCAGGGCACCGAACACAGATACGCAGTATTTT.

The V and J genes are TRBV15 and TRBJ2-7; 7 bases line up with TRBD1. Germline values: CDR1 LNHNV, CDR2 YYDKDF (reference sequence). This CDR3 is built from 12 residues. V lost 6 bases, J lost 4 bases, and 3 bases stayed unmatched. The CDR3 nucleotides are TGTGCCACCAGAGGACAGGAGTACGAGCAGTACTTC. This codes for CATRGQEYEQYF.

The chain recombines TRBV6-1 with TRBJ2-5; D is ambiguous. Matching the DNA end better, TRBJ2-7 makes the J call doubtful. Germline V gene lookup returns CDR1 MNHNS and CDR2 SASEGT. The CDR3 loop spans 14 amino acids. The CDR3 here is CASSAVLTSYEQYF. CDR3 in DNA: TGTGCCAGCAGCGCCGTGTTAACCTCCTACGAGCAGTACTTC.

The chain joins TRBV5-1 to TRBJ2-7; D perhaps matches TRBD1 (6 bases). The ends were cut back, 0 bases at V and 3 bases at J, with 10 bases in the middle. The CDR3 sequence is 14 residues long. The germline V gene has CDR1 SGHRS and CDR2 YFSETQ. The CDR3 coding sequence is TGCGCCAGCAGCTTGGACAGGGCGGTCTACGAGCAGTACTTC. Protein: CASSLDRAVYEQYF. Using reference TRBV5-1 and TRBJ2-7 for the parts outside the CDR3, the full variable domain is KAGVTQTPRYLIKTRGQQVTLSCSPISGHRSVSWYQQTPGQGLQFLFEYFSETQRNKGNFPGRFSGRQFSNSRSEMNVSTLELGDSALYLCASSLDRAVYEQYFGPGTRLTVT.

The chain employs TRBV15 and TRBJ2-2; 7 positions agree with TRBD2. The CDR3 extends over 15 amino acids. V was clipped by 5 bases and J by 5 bases; unmatched bases: 8. Germline assignment: CDR1 LNHNV and CDR2 YYDKDF (reference sequence). The CDR3 loop is CATSPRRGETGELFF. The CDR3 DNA reads as TGTGCCACCAGCCCAAGACGGGGGGAGACCGGGGAGCTGTTTTTT.

The V and J genes are TRBV27 and TRBJ2-5, with D perhaps matching TRBD1 (6 bases). The DNA end is a closer match to TRBJ2-7, so the J assignment may be wrong. The germline gives CDR1 MNHEY, CDR2 SMNVEV (reference sequence). There are 14 residues in the CDR3. The CDR3: CASSLGPRGYEQYF. The DNA for the CDR3 is TGTGCCAGCAGTTTAGGGCCGAGGGGGTACGAGCAGTACTTC.

Note on this clone: Germline is not matched at one junction end, which may reflect a read error. This sample also contains other DNA sequences that code for the same CDR3. The V gene is TRBV5-1, the J gene TRBJ1-2; 8 nucleotides match TRBD1. Per the germline V gene, CDR1 is SGHRS and CDR2 is YFSETQ. The CDR3 contains 14 residues. Written as DNA, the CDR3 is TGTGCCAGCAGCTTGGACAGGGAGGGCCATGGCTACACCTTC. Protein sequence: CASSLDREGHGYTF.

The chain employs TRBV11-2 and TRBJ1-3; D is undetermined. Germline CDR1 is SGHAT and CDR2 is FQNNGV. With 5 bases removed from V and 0 bases from J, the gap between germline ends came to 14 bases. This CDR3 comprises 16 residues. CDR3 sequence (DNA): TGTGCCAGCAGCCCTGTCGTACTGCTCTCTGGAAACACCATATATTTT. This translates into CASSPVVLLSGNTIYF. The full variable domain, with the rest looked up from reference TRBV11-2 and TRBJ1-3, is EAGVAQSPRYKIIEKRQSVAFWCNPISGHATLYWYQQILGQGPKLLIQFQNNGVVDDSQLPKDRFSAERLKGVDSTLKIQPAKLEDSAVYLCASSPVVLLSGNTIYFGEGSWLTVV.